Listed below are T cell receptor beta chains from one sample, sequenced in a study of blood T cell repertoires in COVID-19. This table comes from immunoSEQ multiplex PCR, and its TCRdb copy is limited to in-frame clones, with some not included. The repertoire holds 150,000 to 200,000 clones, with 79% as singletons. Sequences were obtained from peripheral blood. Source of these receptors: a man in his fifties or sixties with active or convalescent COVID-19. The conserved cysteine and the conserved F or W are not part of the CDR3 here. Fields, in order: V gene, clone size, CDR3 protein. Clone size appears in some rows only: once, few, many, or a class for an expanded clone.

V gene: TRBV7-9
clone size: -
CDR3 protein: ASSVGLRNTGELF

V gene: TRBV19
clone size: -
CDR3 protein: ASRTTAVATNEKLF

V gene: TRBV2
clone size: -
CDR3 protein: ASSVHREGGGYT

V gene: TRBV5-1
clone size: -
CDR3 protein: ASRKSGSSYNEQF

V gene: TRBV3-1/TRBV3-2
clone size: -
CDR3 protein: ASSPDRGGYNEQF

V gene: TRBV7-2
clone size: -
CDR3 protein: ASSLVVGGTRPTSYEQY

V gene: TRBV3-1/TRBV3-2
clone size: -
CDR3 protein: ASSRGRENSPLH

V gene: TRBV7-6
clone size: -
CDR3 protein: ASSLPPGQGAAGELF

V gene: TRBV7-8
clone size: -
CDR3 protein: ASSLGLAGSQDTQY

V gene: TRBV7-8
clone size: -
CDR3 protein: ASSLTMRSGANVLT

V gene: TRBV24-1
clone size: -
CDR3 protein: ATSDSFYWTGDTQY

V gene: TRBV28
clone size: -
CDR3 protein: ASSLAGSIREQY

V gene: TRBV2
clone size: once
CDR3 protein: ASREELGEKLF

V gene: TRBV5-1
clone size: -
CDR3 protein: ASSLAVAGVYEQF

V gene: TRBV7-9
clone size: -
CDR3 protein: ASSLTVSAGEQY

V gene: TRBV2
clone size: -
CDR3 protein: ASSVAGGDTGELF

V gene: TRBV5-4
clone size: -
CDR3 protein: ASSLGRGGYNEQF

V gene: TRBV18
clone size: -
CDR3 protein: ASSPKGARSEKLF

V gene: TRBV5-1
clone size: -
CDR3 protein: ASSSGSWSPGNTIY

V gene: TRBV15
clone size: once
CDR3 protein: ATSAPGTDTQY

V gene: TRBV5-1
clone size: -
CDR3 protein: ASSLARNGYT

V gene: TRBV7-9
clone size: -
CDR3 protein: ASSRRLDQETQY

V gene: TRBV19
clone size: -
CDR3 protein: ASSTELSVAF

V gene: TRBV28
clone size: -
CDR3 protein: ASYLGGLGYT

V gene: TRBV7-3
clone size: -
CDR3 protein: ASSSVGQFDNEQF

V gene: TRBV4-1
clone size: -
CDR3 protein: ASSLDPRPGGGETQY

V gene: TRBV6-2/TRBV6-3
clone size: few
CDR3 protein: ASSYSTSADTQY

V gene: TRBV3-1/TRBV3-2
clone size: -
CDR3 protein: ASSHGLAGPPLNTGELF

V gene: TRBV9
clone size: -
CDR3 protein: ASSSQNTGPRISEGYT

V gene: TRBV7-2
clone size: -
CDR3 protein: ASSLPSGWGPNTEAF

V gene: TRBV2
clone size: -
CDR3 protein: ASLGASKGGYT

V gene: TRBV5-1
clone size: -
CDR3 protein: ASSTGSKKETQY

V gene: TRBV6-2/TRBV6-3
clone size: -
CDR3 protein: ASSYFGTQIPFSSDEQF

V gene: TRBV2
clone size: few
CDR3 protein: ASRWTGNTEAF

V gene: TRBV2
clone size: -
CDR3 protein: ASNGEIGELF

V gene: TRBV7-9
clone size: -
CDR3 protein: ASSLNRVGQPQH

V gene: TRBV20-1
clone size: few
CDR3 protein: RAGSSYEQY

V gene: TRBV7-2
clone size: -
CDR3 protein: ASSLGVGTGDQPQH

V gene: TRBV5-6
clone size: few
CDR3 protein: ASSLGGVRTNEKLF

V gene: TRBV10-3
clone size: -
CDR3 protein: AISEAIQGVGLTEAF

V gene: TRBV4-3
clone size: -
CDR3 protein: ASSQGVGGRAKF

V gene: TRBV7-8
clone size: -
CDR3 protein: ASSPDRREQY

V gene: TRBV27
clone size: -
CDR3 protein: ASSLLGLAYINEQF

V gene: TRBV11-3
clone size: -
CDR3 protein: ASGMGGRDTQY

V gene: TRBV3-1/TRBV3-2
clone size: -
CDR3 protein: ASSLRGIAGGIYEQY

V gene: TRBV19
clone size: -
CDR3 protein: ASSPRTGGTDTQY

V gene: TRBV4-1
clone size: few
CDR3 protein: ASSQGTGVRGEQY

V gene: TRBV6-5
clone size: -
CDR3 protein: ASSKSSGGRDTQY

V gene: TRBV6-1
clone size: -
CDR3 protein: ASSESWGGAGQPQH

V gene: TRBV19
clone size: -
CDR3 protein: ARRPAGTGKADEQY

V gene: TRBV21-1
clone size: -
CDR3 protein: ASSMRIPPGQGIANQPQH

V gene: TRBV28
clone size: -
CDR3 protein: ASSLDLGEFNEQF

V gene: TRBV7-8
clone size: -
CDR3 protein: ASSFSGPSETQY

V gene: TRBV19
clone size: -
CDR3 protein: ASSISGQAGTEAF